What follows is one T cell receptor (beta chain) and its context. These data belong to a study of blood T cells in healthy people across ages. Sample-barcoded 5' priming and a J-beta primer mix drove a second PCR of roughly 6 to 12 cycles. All cDNA molecules were each tagged by a template-switch adaptor with 12 random nucleotides. Via MiXCR, TCRdb re-called the 5' RACE reads, giving one row per CDR3 protein. The table records fewer than 800,000 distinct CDR3 sequences, 45% to 50% of them present only once. CDR3 length: 15 residues. Trimming removed 6 bases from V and 2 bases from J; junction bases left unmatched: 9. The V gene's germline CDR1 is MNHEY and CDR2 SVGAGI.

The sample consisted of blood. The chain recombines TRBV6-5 with TRBJ2-5; TRBD1 agrees at 7 bases. The clonotype comes from a woman aged 60-70 years in good health. CDR3 nucleotides: TGTGCCAGCAGCCGTCGGACAGGACAACAAGAGACCCAGTACTTC. Translation: CASSRRTGQQETQYF.